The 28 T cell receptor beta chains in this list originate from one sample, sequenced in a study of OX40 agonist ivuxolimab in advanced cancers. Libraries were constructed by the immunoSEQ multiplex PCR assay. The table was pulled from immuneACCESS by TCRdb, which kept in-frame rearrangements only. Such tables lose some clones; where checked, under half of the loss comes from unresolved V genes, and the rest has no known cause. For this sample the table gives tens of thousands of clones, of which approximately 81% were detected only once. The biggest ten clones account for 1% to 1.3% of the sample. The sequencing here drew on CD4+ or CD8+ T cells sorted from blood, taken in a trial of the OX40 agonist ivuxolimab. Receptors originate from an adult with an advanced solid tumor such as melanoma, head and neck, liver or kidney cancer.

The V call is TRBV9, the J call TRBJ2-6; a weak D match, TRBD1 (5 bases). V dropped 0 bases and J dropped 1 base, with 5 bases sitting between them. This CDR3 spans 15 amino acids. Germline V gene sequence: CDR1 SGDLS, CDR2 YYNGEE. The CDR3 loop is CASSVEGSGANVLTF. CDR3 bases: TGTGCCAGCAGCGTAGAGGGGTCTGGGGCCAACGTCCTGACTTTC.

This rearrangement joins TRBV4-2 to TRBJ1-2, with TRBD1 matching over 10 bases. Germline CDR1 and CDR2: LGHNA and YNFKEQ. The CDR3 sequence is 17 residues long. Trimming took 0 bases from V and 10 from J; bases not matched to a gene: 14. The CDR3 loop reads CASSQDRAGQGIAAYTF. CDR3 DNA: TGTGCCAGCAGCCAAGATAGAGCGGGACAGGGGATTGCCGCCTACACCTTC.

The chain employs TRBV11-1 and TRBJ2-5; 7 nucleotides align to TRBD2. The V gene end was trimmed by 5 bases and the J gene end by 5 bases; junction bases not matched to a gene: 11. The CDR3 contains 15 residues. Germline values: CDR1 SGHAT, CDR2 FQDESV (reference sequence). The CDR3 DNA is TGTGCCAGCAGCACGCCCGGGGAGGGTTGGGAGACCCAGTACTTC. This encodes CASSTPGEGWETQYF.

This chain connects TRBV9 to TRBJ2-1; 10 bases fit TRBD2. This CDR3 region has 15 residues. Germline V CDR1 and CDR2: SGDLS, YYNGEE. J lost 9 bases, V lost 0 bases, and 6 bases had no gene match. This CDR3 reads CASSVEAAGGLEQFF. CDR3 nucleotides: TGTGCCAGCAGCGTAGAAGCAGCGGGGGGGCTTGAGCAGTTCTTC. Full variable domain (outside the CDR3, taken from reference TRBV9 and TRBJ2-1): DSGVTQTPKHLITATGQRVTLRCSPRSGDLSVYWYQQSLDQGLQFLIQYYNGEERAKGNILERFSAQQFPDLHSELNLSSLELGDSALYFCASSVEAAGGLEQFFGPGTRLTVL.

The CDR3 DNA follows: TGTGCCAGCAGTCCTCGACAGCTTACCTCTGGAAACACCATATATTTT. The encoded protein is CASSPRQLTSGNTIYF. J is TRBJ1-3 and V is TRBV5-6, with D possibly matching TRBD1 (5 bases). Germline lookup yields CDR1 SGHDT and CDR2 YYEEEE. With 5 bases removed from V and 0 bases from J, the gap between germline ends came to 15 bases. The length of the CDR3 is 16 residues. Full variable domain (rest looked up from reference TRBV5-6 and TRBJ1-3): DAGVTQSPTHLIKTRGQQVTLRCSPKSGHDTVSWYQQALGQGPQFIFQYYEEEERQRGNFPDRFSGHQFPNYSSELNVNALLLGDSALYLCASSPRQLTSGNTIYFGEGSWLTVV.

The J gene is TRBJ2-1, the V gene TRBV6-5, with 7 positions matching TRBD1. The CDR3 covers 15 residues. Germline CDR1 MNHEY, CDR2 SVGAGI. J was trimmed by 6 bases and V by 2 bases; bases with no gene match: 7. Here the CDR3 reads CASSYLDRDINEQFF. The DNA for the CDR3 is TGTGCCAGCAGTTACCTTGACAGGGACATCAATGAGCAGTTCTTC.

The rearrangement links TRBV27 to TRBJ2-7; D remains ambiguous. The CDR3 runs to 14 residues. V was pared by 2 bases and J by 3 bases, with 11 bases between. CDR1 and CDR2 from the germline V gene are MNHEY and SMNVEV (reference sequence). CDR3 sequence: CASSLPLAFYEQYV. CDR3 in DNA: TGTGCCAGCAGTTTACCCCTCGCGTTCTACGAGCAGTACGTC.

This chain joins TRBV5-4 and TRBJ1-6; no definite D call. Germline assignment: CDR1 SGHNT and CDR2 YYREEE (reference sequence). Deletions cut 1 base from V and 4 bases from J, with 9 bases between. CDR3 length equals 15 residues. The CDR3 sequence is CASSLYRRYNSPLHF. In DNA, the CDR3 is TGTGCCAGCAGCTTGTATCGGAGATATAATTCACCCCTCCACTTT. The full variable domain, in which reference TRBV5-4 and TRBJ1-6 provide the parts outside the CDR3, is ETGVTQSPTHLIKTRGQQVTLRCSSQSGHNTVSWYQQALGQGPQFIFQYYREEENGRGNFPPRFSGLQFPNYSSELNVNALELDDSALYLCASSLYRRYNSPLHFGNGTRLTVT.

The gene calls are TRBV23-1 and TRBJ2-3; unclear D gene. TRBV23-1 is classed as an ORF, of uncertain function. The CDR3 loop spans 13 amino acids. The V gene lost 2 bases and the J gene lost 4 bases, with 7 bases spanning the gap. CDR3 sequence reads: CASSQRFADTQYF. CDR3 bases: TGCGCCAGCAGTCAACGCTTTGCAGATACGCAGTATTTT.

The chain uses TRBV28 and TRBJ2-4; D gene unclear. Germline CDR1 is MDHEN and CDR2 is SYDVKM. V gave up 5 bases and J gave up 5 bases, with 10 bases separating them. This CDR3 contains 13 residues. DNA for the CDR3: TGTGCCAGCAGTCGTGGGTTGGAAAACATTCAGTACTTC. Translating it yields CASSRGLENIQYF.

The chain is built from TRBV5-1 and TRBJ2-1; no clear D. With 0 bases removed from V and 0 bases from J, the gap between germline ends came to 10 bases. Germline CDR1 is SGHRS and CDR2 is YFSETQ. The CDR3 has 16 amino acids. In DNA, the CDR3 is TGCGCCAGCAGCTTGGATCAGTTAAGCTCCTACAATGAGCAGTTCTTC. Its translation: CASSLDQLSSYNEQFF.

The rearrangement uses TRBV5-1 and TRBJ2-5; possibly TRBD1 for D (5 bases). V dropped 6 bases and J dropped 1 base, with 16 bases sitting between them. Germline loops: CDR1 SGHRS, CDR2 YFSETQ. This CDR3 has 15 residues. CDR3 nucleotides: TGCGCCAGCAAAGTATCGGGTGGGGCCCAAGAGACCCAGTACTTC. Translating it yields CASKVSGGAQETQYF.

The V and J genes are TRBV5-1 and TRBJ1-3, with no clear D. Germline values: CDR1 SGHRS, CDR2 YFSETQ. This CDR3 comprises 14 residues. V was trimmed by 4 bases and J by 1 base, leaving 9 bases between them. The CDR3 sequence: CASSLQDSGNTIYF. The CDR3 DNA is TGCGCCAGCAGCCTTCAGGATTCTGGAAACACCATATATTTT.

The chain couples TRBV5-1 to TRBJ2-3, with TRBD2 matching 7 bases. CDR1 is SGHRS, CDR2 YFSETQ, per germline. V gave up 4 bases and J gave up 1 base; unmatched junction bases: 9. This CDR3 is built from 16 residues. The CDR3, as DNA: TGCGCCAGCAGCCCTCAGGGAGGGGCCCGCACAGATACGCAGTATTTT. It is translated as CASSPQGGARTDTQYF. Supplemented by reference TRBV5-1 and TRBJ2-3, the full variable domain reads KAGVTQTPRYLIKTRGQQVTLSCSPISGHRSVSWYQQTPGQGLQFLFEYFSETQRNKGNFPGRFSGRQFSNSRSEMNVSTLELGDSALYLCASSPQGGARTDTQYFGPGTRLTVL.

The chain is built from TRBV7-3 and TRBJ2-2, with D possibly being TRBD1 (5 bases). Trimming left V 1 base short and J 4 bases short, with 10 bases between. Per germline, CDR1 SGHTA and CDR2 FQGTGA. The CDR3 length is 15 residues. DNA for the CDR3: TGTGCCAGCAGCTTAAGGGGCGACGGCACCGGGGAGCTGTTTTTT. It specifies CASSLRGDGTGELFF. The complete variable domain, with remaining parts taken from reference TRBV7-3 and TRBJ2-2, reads GAGVSQTPSNKVTEKGKYVELRCDPISGHTALYWYRQSLGQGPEFLIYFQGTGAADDSGLPNDRFFAVRPEGSVSTLKIQRTERGDSAVYLCASSLRGDGTGELFFGEGSRLTVL.

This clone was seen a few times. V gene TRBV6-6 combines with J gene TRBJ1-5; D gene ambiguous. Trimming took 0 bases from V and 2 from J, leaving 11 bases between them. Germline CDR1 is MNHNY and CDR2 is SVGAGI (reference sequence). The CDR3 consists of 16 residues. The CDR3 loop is CASSYSSGFGNQPQHF. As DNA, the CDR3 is TGTGCCAGCAGTTACTCGAGCGGATTCGGCAATCAGCCCCAGCATTTT.

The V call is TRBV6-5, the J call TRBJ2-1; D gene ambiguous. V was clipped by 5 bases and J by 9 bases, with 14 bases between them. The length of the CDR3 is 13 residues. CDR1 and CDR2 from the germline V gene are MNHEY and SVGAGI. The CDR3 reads CASSVSRVGEQFF. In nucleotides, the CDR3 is TGTGCCAGCAGTGTCTCCCGGGTTGGTGAGCAGTTCTTC.

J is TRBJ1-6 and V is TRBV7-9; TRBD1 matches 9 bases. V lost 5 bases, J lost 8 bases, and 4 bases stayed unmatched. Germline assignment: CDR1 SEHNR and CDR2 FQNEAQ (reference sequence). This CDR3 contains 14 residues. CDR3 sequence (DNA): TGTGCCAGCAGCCCCACAGGGGGCGATTCACCCCTCCACTTT. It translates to CASSPTGGDSPLHF.

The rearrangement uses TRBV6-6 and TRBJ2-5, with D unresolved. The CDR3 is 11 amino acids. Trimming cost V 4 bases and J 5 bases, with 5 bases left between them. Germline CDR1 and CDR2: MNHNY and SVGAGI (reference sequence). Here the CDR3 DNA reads TGTGCCAGCAGTTCGTTCGAGACCCAGTACTTC. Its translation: CASSSFETQYF.

The CDR3 spells CASRTGQGSGNTIYF. The CDR3 DNA reads as TGTGCCAGCAGAACCGGACAGGGCTCTGGAAACACCATATATTTT. The rearrangement joins TRBV6-1 to TRBJ1-3; 8 positions match TRBD1. V was clipped by 6 bases and J by 0 bases; unmatched bases: 4. This CDR3 contains 15 residues. Germline V lookup: CDR1 MNHNS, CDR2 SASEGT.

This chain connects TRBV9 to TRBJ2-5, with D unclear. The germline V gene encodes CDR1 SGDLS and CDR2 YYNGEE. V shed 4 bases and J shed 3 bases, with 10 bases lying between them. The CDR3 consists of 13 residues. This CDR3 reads CASSTSWEETQYF. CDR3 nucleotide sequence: TGTGCCAGCAGCACCTCCTGGGAAGAGACCCAGTACTTC.

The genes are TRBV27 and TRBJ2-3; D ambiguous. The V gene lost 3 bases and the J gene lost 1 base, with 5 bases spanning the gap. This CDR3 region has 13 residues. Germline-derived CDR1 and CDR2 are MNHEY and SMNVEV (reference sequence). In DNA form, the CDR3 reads TGTGCCAGCAGTTTTACAGGCACAGATACGCAGTATTTT. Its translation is CASSFTGTDTQYF.

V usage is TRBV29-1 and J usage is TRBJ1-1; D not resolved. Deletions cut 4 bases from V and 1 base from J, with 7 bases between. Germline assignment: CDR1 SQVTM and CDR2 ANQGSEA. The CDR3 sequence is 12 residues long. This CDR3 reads CSVALSNTEAFF. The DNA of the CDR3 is TGCAGCGTTGCTTTATCGAACACTGAAGCTTTCTTT.

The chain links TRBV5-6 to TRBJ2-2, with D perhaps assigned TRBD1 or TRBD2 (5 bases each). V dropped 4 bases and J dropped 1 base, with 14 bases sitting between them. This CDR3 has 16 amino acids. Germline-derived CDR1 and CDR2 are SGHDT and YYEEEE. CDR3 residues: CASSHNPGRNTGELFF. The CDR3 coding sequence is TGTGCCAGCAGCCACAATCCGGGACGGAACACCGGGGAGCTGTTTTTT.

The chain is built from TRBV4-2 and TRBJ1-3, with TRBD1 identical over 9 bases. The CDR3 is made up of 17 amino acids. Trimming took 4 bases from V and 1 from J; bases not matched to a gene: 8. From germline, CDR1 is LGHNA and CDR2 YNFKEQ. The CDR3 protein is CASSPTGGGPSGNTIYF. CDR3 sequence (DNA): TGTGCCAGCAGCCCGACAGGGGGGGGGCCATCTGGAAACACCATATATTTT.

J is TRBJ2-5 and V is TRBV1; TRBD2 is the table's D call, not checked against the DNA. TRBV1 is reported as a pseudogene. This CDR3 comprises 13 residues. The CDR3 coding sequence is TGCACCAGCAGCCAGACTAGCGGAGAGACCCAGTACTTC. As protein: CTSSQTSGETQYF.

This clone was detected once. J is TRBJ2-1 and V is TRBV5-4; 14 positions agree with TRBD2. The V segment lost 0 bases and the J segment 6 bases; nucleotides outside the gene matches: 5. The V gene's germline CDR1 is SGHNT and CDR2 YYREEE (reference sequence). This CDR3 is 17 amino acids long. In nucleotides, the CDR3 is TGTGCCAGCAGCTTGGGACTAGCGGGGGGGCCTCTCAATGAGCAGTTCTTC. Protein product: CASSLGLAGGPLNEQFF.

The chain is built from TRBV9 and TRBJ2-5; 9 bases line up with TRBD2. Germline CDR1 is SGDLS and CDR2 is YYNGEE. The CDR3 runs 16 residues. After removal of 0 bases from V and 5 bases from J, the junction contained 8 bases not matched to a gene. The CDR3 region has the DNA TGTGCCAGCAGCGTAGGTGGCGGGGGGGCCGGTGAGACCCAGTACTTC. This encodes CASSVGGGGAGETQYF.